The table lists the clone carrying this T cell receptor (beta chain) with a few counts. Its antigen is still unknown. This sample is drawn from a study of T-cell memory formation after mild COVID-19. At the level of the study: Largely, the TCR clusters proved donor specific.

General study results and limits: CD4/CD8 balance characterized clones contracting day 15 to 85, and CD4+ skew characterized later expanders. Prior to infection, memory already included some responding clones, suggesting cross-reactive memory joined.

TCRdb reprocessed the 5' RACE reads via MiXCR and lists one record per CDR3 protein. The sample has hundreds of thousands of distinct CDR3 sequences, around 15% seen once. CDR1 and CDR2 (germline): SEHNR, FQNEAQ (reference sequence). This CDR3 is 14 amino acids long. V dropped 2 bases and J dropped 9 bases, with 11 bases sitting between them. Sequencing was carried out using PBMCs or a T cell subset sorted from them (not recorded which). This sequence was found in a man in his late teens or twenties who had mild COVID-19 (a few samples of this study predate the infection). Cell type and time point are not known. The chain carries TRBV7-9 and TRBJ1-6; tentatively, D is TRBD1 (6 bases). CDR3 in amino acids: CASSLTGSGSPLHF. The CDR3 nucleotides are TGTGCCAGCAGCTTAACAGGGTCGGGTTCACCCCTCCACTTT.